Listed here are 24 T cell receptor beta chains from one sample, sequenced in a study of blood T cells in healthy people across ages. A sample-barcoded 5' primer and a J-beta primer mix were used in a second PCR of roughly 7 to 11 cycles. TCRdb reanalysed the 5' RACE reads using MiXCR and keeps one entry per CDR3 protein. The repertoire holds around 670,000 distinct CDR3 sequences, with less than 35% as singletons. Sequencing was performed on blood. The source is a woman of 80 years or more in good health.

The CDR3 sequence: CASSQDWTSTDTQYF. The CDR3 DNA reads TGTGCCAGCAGCCAAGATTGGACTTCCACAGATACGCAGTATTTT. V gene TRBV4-2 combines with J gene TRBJ2-3, with D possibly being TRBD2 (5 bases). The germline V gene encodes CDR1 LGHNA and CDR2 YNFKEQ. With 0 bases removed from V and 2 bases from J, the gap between germline ends came to 9 bases. The CDR3 spans 15 residues.

The CDR3 DNA reads TGTGCCTGGAGTCCAGGGGCTCAAGAAAAACTGTTTTTT. This translates into CAWSPGAQEKLFF. The gene calls are TRBV30 and TRBJ1-4; possible D gene TRBD1, 6 bases. The germline gives CDR1 GTSNPN, CDR2 SVGIG (reference sequence). V lost 2 bases, J lost 8 bases, and 12 bases lay in between. This CDR3 has 13 amino acids.

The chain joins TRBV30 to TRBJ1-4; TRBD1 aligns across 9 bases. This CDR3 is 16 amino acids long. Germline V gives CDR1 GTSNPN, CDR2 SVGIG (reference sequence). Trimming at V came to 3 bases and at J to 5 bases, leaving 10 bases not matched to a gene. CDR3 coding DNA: TGTGCCTGGAGCGGACAAACCGGGACAGGGAATGAAAAACTGTTTTTT. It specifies CAWSGQTGTGNEKLFF.

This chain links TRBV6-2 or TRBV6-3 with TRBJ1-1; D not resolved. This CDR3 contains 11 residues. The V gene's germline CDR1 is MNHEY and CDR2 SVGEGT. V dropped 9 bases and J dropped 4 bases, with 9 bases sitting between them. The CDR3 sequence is CASRAGTEAFF. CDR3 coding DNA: TGTGCCAGTCGAGCGGGCACTGAAGCTTTCTTT.

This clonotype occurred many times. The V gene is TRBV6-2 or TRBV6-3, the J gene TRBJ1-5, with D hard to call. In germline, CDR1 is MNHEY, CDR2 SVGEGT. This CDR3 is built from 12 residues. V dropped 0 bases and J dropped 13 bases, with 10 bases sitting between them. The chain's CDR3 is CASSYSGIEQHF. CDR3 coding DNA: TGTGCCAGCAGTTACTCCGGCATCGAGCAGCATTTT.

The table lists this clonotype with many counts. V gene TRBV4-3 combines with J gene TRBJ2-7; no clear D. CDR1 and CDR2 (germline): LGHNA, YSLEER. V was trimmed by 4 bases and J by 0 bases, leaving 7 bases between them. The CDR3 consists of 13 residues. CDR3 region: CASSLSTSYEQYF. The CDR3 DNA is TGCGCCAGCAGCCTGTCAACCTCCTACGAGCAGTACTTC.

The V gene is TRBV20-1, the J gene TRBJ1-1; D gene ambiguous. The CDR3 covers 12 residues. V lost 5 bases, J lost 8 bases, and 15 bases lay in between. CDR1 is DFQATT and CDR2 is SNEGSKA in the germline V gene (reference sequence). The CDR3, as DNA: TGCAGTGCTTCGCCCGAAACGACAGAAGCTTTCTTT. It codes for CSASPETTEAFF.

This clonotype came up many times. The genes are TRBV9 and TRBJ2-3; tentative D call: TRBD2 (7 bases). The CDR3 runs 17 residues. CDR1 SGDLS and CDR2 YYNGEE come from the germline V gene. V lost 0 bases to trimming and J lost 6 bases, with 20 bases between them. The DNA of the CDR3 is TGTGCCAGCAGCGTAGACAACGTGGGGGGGCTTATGGATACGCAGTATTTT. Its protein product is CASSVDNVGGLMDTQYF.

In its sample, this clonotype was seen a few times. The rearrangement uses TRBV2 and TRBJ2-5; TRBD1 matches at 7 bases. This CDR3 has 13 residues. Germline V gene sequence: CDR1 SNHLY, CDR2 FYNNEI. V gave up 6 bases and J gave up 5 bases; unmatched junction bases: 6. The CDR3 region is CASSAGGWETQYF. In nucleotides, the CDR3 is TGTGCCAGCAGCGCAGGGGGATGGGAGACCCAGTACTTC.

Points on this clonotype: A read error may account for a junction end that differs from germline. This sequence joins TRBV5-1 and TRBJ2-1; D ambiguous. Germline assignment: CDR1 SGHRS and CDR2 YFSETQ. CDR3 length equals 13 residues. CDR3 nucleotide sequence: TGTGCCAGCCGGATCGGTACCTACAATGAGCAGTTCTTC. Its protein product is CASRIGTYNEQFF. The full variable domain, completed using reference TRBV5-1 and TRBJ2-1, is KAGVTQTPRYLIKTRGQQVTLSCSPISGHRSVSWYQQTPGQGLQFLFEYFSETQRNKGNFPGRFSGRQFSNSRSEMNVSTLELGDSALYLCASRIGTYNEQFFGPGTRLTVL.

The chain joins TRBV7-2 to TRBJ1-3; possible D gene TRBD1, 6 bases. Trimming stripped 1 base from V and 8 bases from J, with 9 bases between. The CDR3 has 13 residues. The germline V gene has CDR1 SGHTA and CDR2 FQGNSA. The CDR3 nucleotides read TGTGCCAGCAGCTTAGGACAGGCGTACACCATATATTTT. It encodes CASSLGQAYTIYF. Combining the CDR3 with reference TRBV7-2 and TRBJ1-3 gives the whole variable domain GAGVSQSPSNKVTEKGKDVELRCDPISGHTALYWYRQSLGQGLEFLIYFQGNSAPDKSGLPSDRFSAERTGGSVSTLTIQRTQQEDSAVYLCASSLGQAYTIYFGEGSWLTVV.

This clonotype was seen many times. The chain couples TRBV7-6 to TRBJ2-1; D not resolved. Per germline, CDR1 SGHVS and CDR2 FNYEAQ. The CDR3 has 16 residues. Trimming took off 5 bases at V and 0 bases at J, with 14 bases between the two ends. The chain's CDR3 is CASSELPHRSYNEQFF. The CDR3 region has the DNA TGTGCCAGCAGCGAGCTGCCTCACCGCTCCTACAATGAGCAGTTCTTC.

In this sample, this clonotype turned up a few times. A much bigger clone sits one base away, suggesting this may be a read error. CDR3 coding DNA: TGCAGTGCCCTCCCCCCCGGCGGGGGGACTAGGGGGGGGTGGACGCAGTATTTT. It codes for CSALPPGGGTRGGWTQYF. This sequence joins TRBV20-1 and TRBJ2-3, with 8 bases lining up with TRBD2. V was pared by 6 bases and J by 9 bases, with 26 bases of the junction left unmatched. This CDR3 has 18 amino acids. Germline loops: CDR1 DFQATT, CDR2 SNEGSKA (reference sequence).

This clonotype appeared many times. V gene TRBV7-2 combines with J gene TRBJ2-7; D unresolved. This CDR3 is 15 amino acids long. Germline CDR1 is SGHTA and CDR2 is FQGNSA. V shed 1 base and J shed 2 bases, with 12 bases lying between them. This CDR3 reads CASSLEGLPAYEQYF. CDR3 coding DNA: TGTGCCAGCAGCTTAGAAGGGCTACCCGCCTACGAGCAGTACTTC.

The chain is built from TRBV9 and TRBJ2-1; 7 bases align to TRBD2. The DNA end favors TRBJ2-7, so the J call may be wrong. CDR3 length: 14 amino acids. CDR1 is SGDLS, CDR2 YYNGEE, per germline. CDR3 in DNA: TGTGCCAGCATCACCGGGACTACCTACAATGAGCAGTACTTC. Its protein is CASITGTTYNEQYF.

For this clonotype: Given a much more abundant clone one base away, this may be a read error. The CDR3 sequence: CASSDKGLLGQETQFF. The CDR3 nucleotides read TGTGCCAGCAGTGATAAGGGACTGCTCGGTCAAGAGACCCAGTTCTTC. The chain uses TRBV6-2 or TRBV6-3 and TRBJ2-1; D may be TRBD2 (6 bases). The CDR3 is 16 residues long. Trimming took off 5 bases at V and 13 bases at J, with 27 bases between the two ends. Germline V gene data show CDR1 as MNHEY and CDR2 as SVGEGT.

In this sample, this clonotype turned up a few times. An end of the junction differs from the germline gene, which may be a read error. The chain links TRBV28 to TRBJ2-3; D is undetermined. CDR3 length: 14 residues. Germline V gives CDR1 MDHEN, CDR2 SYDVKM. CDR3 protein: CASSPLGGTDTRYF. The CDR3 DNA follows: TGTGCCAGCAGTCCTCTGGGCGGCACAGATACGCGGTATTTT.

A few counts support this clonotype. In DNA form, the CDR3 reads TGTGCCAGCAGTTTGATGCTTGATTCCACGAGGGGCTATAATTCACCCCTCCACTTT. Its translation: CASSLMLDSTRGYNSPLHF. The chain couples TRBV6-5 to TRBJ1-6; possibly TRBD1 for D (5 bases). Trimming shortened V by 4 bases and J by 3 bases, and 22 bases separated the two germline ends. The CDR3 spans 19 residues. CDR1 is MNHEY, CDR2 SVGAGI, per germline.

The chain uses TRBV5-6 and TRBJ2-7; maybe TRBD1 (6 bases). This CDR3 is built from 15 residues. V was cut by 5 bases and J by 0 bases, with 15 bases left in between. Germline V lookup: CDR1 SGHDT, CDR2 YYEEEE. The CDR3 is CASSPAGAFSYEQYF. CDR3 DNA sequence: TGTGCCAGCAGTCCCGCAGGGGCGTTCTCCTACGAGCAGTACTTC.

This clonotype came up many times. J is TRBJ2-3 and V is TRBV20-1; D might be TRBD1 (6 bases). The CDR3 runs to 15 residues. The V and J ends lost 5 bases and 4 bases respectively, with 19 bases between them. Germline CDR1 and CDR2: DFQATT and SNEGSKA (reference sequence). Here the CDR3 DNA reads TGCAGTGCTGCGCCCCCTACGACAGGCTCAGATACGCAGTATTTT. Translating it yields CSAAPPTTGSDTQYF.

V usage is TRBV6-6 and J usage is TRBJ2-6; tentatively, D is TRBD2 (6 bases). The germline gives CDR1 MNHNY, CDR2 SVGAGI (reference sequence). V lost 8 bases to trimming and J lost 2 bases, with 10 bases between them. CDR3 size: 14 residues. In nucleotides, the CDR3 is TGTGCCAGCGCCGGAGGGCCTGGGGCCAACGTCCTGACTTTC. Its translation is CASAGGPGANVLTF.

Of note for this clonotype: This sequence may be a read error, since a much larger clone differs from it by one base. This CDR3 is CASSASGGRDTQYF. DNA for the CDR3: TGTGCCAGCAGCGCTAGCGGGGGAAGAGATACGCAGTATTTT. The rearrangement links TRBV7-9 to TRBJ2-3; 10 bases match TRBD2. The germline V gene has CDR1 SEHNR and CDR2 FQNEAQ (reference sequence). Trimming took 5 bases from V and 5 from J; bases not matched to a gene: 4. The CDR3 is made up of 14 amino acids.

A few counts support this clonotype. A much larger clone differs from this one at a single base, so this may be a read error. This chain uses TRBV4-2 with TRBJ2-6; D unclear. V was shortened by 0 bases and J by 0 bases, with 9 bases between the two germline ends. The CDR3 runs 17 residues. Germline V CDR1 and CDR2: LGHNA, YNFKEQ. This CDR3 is CASSQEMGFSGANVLTF. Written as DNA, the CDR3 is TGTGCCAGCAGCCAAGAGATGGGGTTCTCTGGGGCCAACGTCCTGACTTTC.

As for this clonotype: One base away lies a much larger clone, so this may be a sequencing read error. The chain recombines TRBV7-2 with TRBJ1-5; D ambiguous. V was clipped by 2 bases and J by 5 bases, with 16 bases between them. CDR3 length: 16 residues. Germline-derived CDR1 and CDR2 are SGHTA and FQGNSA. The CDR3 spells CASSLSGAALDQPQHF. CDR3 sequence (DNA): TGTGCCAGCAGCTTATCCGGCGCAGCTCTCGATCAGCCCCAGCATTTT.